The next 24 T cell receptor beta chains were all read from a single sample in a study of blood T cell repertoires in COVID-19. Using immunoSEQ multiplex PCR, the repertoire was profiled, and TCRdb retains in-frame clones only, with some absent. The sample includes 330,000 or so clones, around nine tenths of them seen just once. The sequencing input was PBMCs or T cells enriched from blood (not recorded which). These receptors all come from a man younger than 40 who had recovered from COVID-19.

The sample holds one count of this clone. The chain is built from TRBV9 and TRBJ2-3; D gene uncertain. Trimming removed 0 bases at V and 6 bases at J, with 14 bases between. Germline V gene sequence: CDR1 SGDLS, CDR2 YYNGEE. CDR3 length: 15 amino acids. The CDR3 loop is CASSVGQTLLDTQYF. CDR3 DNA: TGTGCCAGCAGCGTAGGGCAGACTTTATTGGATACGCAGTATTTT.

This clone was found once. The V call is TRBV11-3, the J call TRBJ2-3; the match to TRBD2 covers 10 bases. The trim removed 3 bases at V and 7 bases at J, leaving 4 bases unmatched. CDR3 length: 14 amino acids. Germline lookup yields CDR1 SGHNT and CDR2 YENEEA. This CDR3 is CASSFTSGANTQYF. The CDR3 nucleotides read TGTGCCAGCAGCTTTACTAGCGGGGCCAATACGCAGTATTTT.

The chain couples TRBV29-1 to TRBJ1-2; TRBD1 aligns across 10 bases. The ends lost 7 bases at V and 7 bases at J; junction bases unmatched: 12. Germline V lookup: CDR1 SQVTM, CDR2 ANQGSEA. There are 14 residues in the CDR3. This CDR3 is CSATGGVEFGGYTF. In DNA form, the CDR3 reads TGCAGCGCGACAGGGGGCGTAGAGTTCGGTGGCTACACCTTC.

The V gene is TRBV19, the J gene TRBJ1-3; 7 bases match TRBD1. This CDR3 spans 17 amino acids. Germline lookup yields CDR1 LNHDA and CDR2 SQIVND (reference sequence). Trimming cost V 5 bases and J 0 bases; bases outside gene matches: 10. The CDR3 nucleotides are TGTGCCAGTAGTTCATGGACAGGCCCTAACTCTGGAAACACCATATATTTT. Its protein product is CASSSWTGPNSGNTIYF.

A few counts support this clone. The V call is TRBV11-2, the J call TRBJ2-3; TRBD2 matches 10 bases. V trimming: 5 bases; J trimming: 5 bases; junction bases outside the gene matches: 10. The CDR3 is 16 amino acids. Germline V gives CDR1 SGHAT, CDR2 FQNNGV. The CDR3 DNA sequence: TGTGCCAGCAGCGGGGGAGCTCTAGCGGGGGTAGATACGCAGTATTTT. Protein product: CASSGGALAGVDTQYF.

The chain joins TRBV28 to TRBJ2-7; D is perhaps TRBD1 (5 bases). The CDR3 contains 13 residues. Per germline, CDR1 MDHEN and CDR2 SYDVKM. Trimming stripped 6 bases from V and 3 bases from J, with 12 bases between. The CDR3 DNA sequence: TGTGCCAGCAGAACCGGACATAACTACGAGCAGTACTTC. This translates into CASRTGHNYEQYF.

The chain has TRBV11-2 and TRBJ2-5; TRBD2 aligns across 9 bases. With 5 bases clipped from V and 5 bases from J, the junction kept 6 bases outside the gene matches. From germline, CDR1 is SGHAT and CDR2 FQNNGV. The CDR3 has 14 amino acids. The CDR3 sequence: CASSRGGGTETQYF. CDR3 coding DNA: TGTGCCAGCAGCCGCGGGGGGGGAACGGAGACCCAGTACTTC.

This clone was observed a single time. V gene TRBV9 combines with J gene TRBJ1-5; D not resolved. The V gene's germline CDR1 is SGDLS and CDR2 YYNGEE. Between the trimmed V and J ends, which lost 4 bases and 0 bases, there was a span of 14 bases. This CDR3 region has 16 residues. CDR3: CASSSSGSSSNQPQHF. For the CDR3, the DNA is TGTGCCAGCAGCTCTTCGGGGTCAAGTAGCAATCAGCCCCAGCATTTT.

The rearrangement uses TRBV28 and TRBJ1-4; a possible D gene is TRBD1 (5 bases). The germline V gene encodes CDR1 MDHEN and CDR2 SYDVKM. The V end lost 6 bases, the J end lost 5 bases, and 22 bases lay between the germline ends. The CDR3 consists of 17 residues. Written as DNA, the CDR3 is TGTGCCAGCAGCACCAAGGGACTTCCGTGGGGGAATGAAAAACTGTTTTTT. It codes for CASSTKGLPWGNEKLFF.

The CDR3 region is CASGFPQVYYGYTF. In DNA form, the CDR3 reads TGTGCTAGTGGTTTCCCACAGGTTTACTATGGCTACACCTTC. The genes are TRBV12-5 and TRBJ1-2; TRBD1 might be the D (5 bases). Germline CDR1 reads LGHNT; CDR2 reads FRNRAP. Trimming stripped 3 bases from V and 3 bases from J, with 11 bases between. The length of the CDR3 is 14 residues.

The chain recombines TRBV5-1 with TRBJ2-7, with D possibly TRBD1 on 7 matching bases. The V gene's germline CDR1 is SGHRS and CDR2 YFSETQ. The V and J ends lost 4 bases and 4 bases respectively, with 18 bases between them. The CDR3 runs to 15 residues. The CDR3 nucleotides are TGCGCCAGCAGCACCGAGGAGGGGGCGCGTTACGAGCAGTACTTC. This encodes CASSTEEGARYEQYF.

V gene TRBV2 combines with J gene TRBJ1-3; D is perhaps TRBD1 (5 bases). CDR1 and CDR2 from the germline V gene are SNHLY and FYNNEI. The CDR3 consists of 13 residues. Between the trimmed V and J ends, which lost 8 bases and 3 bases, there was a span of 11 bases. CDR3: CASLRDSGNTIYF. Here the CDR3 DNA reads TGTGCCAGCTTAAGAGACAGTGGAAACACCATATATTTT.

This clone was found once. This rearrangement joins TRBV28 to TRBJ1-3; 7 nucleotides agree with TRBD1. This CDR3 comprises 15 residues. V was clipped by 3 bases and J by 2 bases; unmatched bases: 4. Germline loops: CDR1 MDHEN, CDR2 SYDVKM. DNA of the CDR3: TGTGCCAGCAGTTTTTCGGGGACAGCTGGAAACACCATATATTTT. This codes for CASSFSGTAGNTIYF. Variable domain in full (rest from reference TRBV28 and TRBJ1-3): DVKVTQSSRYLVKRTGEKVFLECVQDMDHENMFWYRQDPGLGLRLIYFSYDVKMKEKGDIPEGYSVSREKKERFSLILESASTNQTSMYLCASSFSGTAGNTIYFGEGSWLTVV.

This chain connects TRBV2 to TRBJ1-2, with D perhaps TRBD1 (6 bases). This CDR3 comprises 13 residues. Germline values: CDR1 SNHLY, CDR2 FYNNEI. The V gene lost 4 bases and the J gene lost 8 bases, with 14 bases spanning the gap. CDR3 protein: CASSGQALGGYTF. DNA for the CDR3: TGTGCCAGCAGTGGACAGGCGCTGGGAGGCTACACCTTC.

The V and J genes are TRBV6-2 or TRBV6-3 and TRBJ2-7, with TRBD2 matching 8 bases. This CDR3 is built from 14 residues. Germline trimming cut 2 bases from V and 2 bases from J; bases unmatched to any gene: 2. CDR1 is MNHEY and CDR2 is SVGEGT in the germline V gene. The CDR3 DNA sequence: TGTGCCAGCAGTTACGGGCGGGGGGCCTACGAGCAGTACTTC. Its translation is CASSYGRGAYEQYF.

The rearrangement links TRBV15 to TRBJ2-5; the D gene is possibly TRBD2 (6 bases). The CDR3 length is 15 residues. Trimming removed 5 bases from V and 5 bases from J, with 18 bases in between. Germline CDR1 LNHNV, CDR2 YYDKDF (reference sequence). DNA of the CDR3: TGTGCCACCAGCCAGAATCCACTCCGGGGGGAGACCCAGTACTTC. It yields the protein CATSQNPLRGETQYF.

The CDR3 DNA is TGTGCCAGCATGCTGGGTGCGGGGCAATCCTACGAGCAGTACTTC. Protein: CASMLGAGQSYEQYF. This sequence joins TRBV11-2 and TRBJ2-7; D might be TRBD2 (6 bases). V gave up 7 bases and J gave up 1 base, with 17 bases separating them. Germline V gene data show CDR1 as SGHAT and CDR2 as FQNNGV. The CDR3 spans 15 residues.

The rearrangement uses TRBV10-1 and TRBJ1-2; 11 bases match TRBD1. The CDR3 length is 14 residues. Germline V lookup: CDR1 WNHNN, CDR2 SYGVQD (reference sequence). V lost 5 bases and J lost 4; bases outside the gene matches: 3. As DNA, the CDR3 is TGCGCCAGCAGTCTGGGGACAGGGGGCTATGGCTACACCTTC. Translation: CASSLGTGGYGYTF.

The CDR3 DNA reads TGTGCCAGCAGCTCGGATTTTATGGGAGGAGGAGAGACCCAGTACTTC. It codes for CASSSDFMGGGETQYF. The chain has TRBV7-9 and TRBJ2-5, with a possible D match to TRBD2 (6 bases). CDR3 length: 16 residues. V shed 4 bases and J shed 4 bases, with 19 bases lying between them. Per the germline V gene, CDR1 is SEHNR and CDR2 is FQNEAQ (reference sequence).

The V and J genes are TRBV11-2 and TRBJ2-1; no clear D gene. V gave up 1 base and J gave up 0 bases, with 7 bases separating them. The CDR3 is 15 amino acids. Germline CDR1 and CDR2: SGHAT and FQNNGV. The CDR3 region is CASSLASLSYNEQFF. CDR3 DNA sequence: TGTGCCAGCAGCTTAGCGAGCCTCTCCTACAATGAGCAGTTCTTC.

The rearrangement uses TRBV18 and TRBJ2-1; a possible D gene is TRBD1 (5 bases). The germline CDR1 and CDR2 sequences are KGHSH and LQKENI. Between the trimmed V and J ends, which lost 6 bases and 14 bases, there was a span of 20 bases. This CDR3 contains 13 residues. The CDR3 sequence: CASSPLGREVEFF. The CDR3 DNA reads TGTGCCAGCTCCCCCTTGGGCAGGGAAGTGGAGTTCTTC.

The chain carries TRBV19 and TRBJ1-1; 8 positions match TRBD1. The CDR3 spans 15 residues. With V trimmed by 5 bases and J by 4 bases, 9 bases remained unmatched. The germline gives CDR1 LNHDA, CDR2 SQIVND (reference sequence). The CDR3 DNA follows: TGTGCCAGTAGTGAGTCAGGGGGCGCAGGCACTGAAGCTTTCTTT. Translation: CASSESGGAGTEAFF.

The V gene is TRBV5-1, the J gene TRBJ1-2, with D possibly TRBD1 on 6 matching bases. V lost 4 bases, J lost 5 bases, and 12 bases lay in between. CDR3 size: 13 residues. Germline CDR1 and CDR2: SGHRS and YFSETQ. DNA of the CDR3: TGCGCCAGCAGCCCGGAGGGGGGGTATGGCTACACCTTC. Its translation: CASSPEGGYGYTF.

The chain employs TRBV7-9 and TRBJ1-3; a weak D match, TRBD1 (5 bases). This CDR3 region has 16 residues. Deletions cut 0 bases from V and 1 base from J, with 10 bases between. Germline CDR1 reads SEHNR; CDR2 reads FQNEAQ (reference sequence). CDR3 DNA sequence: TGTGCCAGCAGCTTAGCCGACAGACCTTCTGGAAACACCATATATTTT. Amino acids: CASSLADRPSGNTIYF.